The present entry profiles one T cell receptor beta chain with its context. Its antigen is unknown. Reverse transcription of about 0.5 to 1 ug RNA used random hexamers. TCRdb called the immunoSEQ multiplex PCR reads again in MiXCR, with one record for every CDR3 protein. Here the sample spans approximately 230,000 distinct CDR3 sequences, about 93% being singletons. CDR3 length equals 19 residues. The germline gives CDR1 SGHTA, CDR2 FQGNSA. The V end lost 5 bases, the J end lost 4 bases, and 26 bases lay between the germline ends. This entry belongs to a study of CD8 T cells in Susac syndrome. Regarding the study as a whole: In its TCR sequencing and HLA analysis, the study acknowledged that the number of individuals was relatively small.

The multiple sclerosis control group comprised treatment-naive patients with stable or active relapsing-remitting disease. This sequence joins TRBV7-2 and TRBJ2-2; D may match TRBD1 or TRBD2 (7 bases each). The sample was CD4+ T cells from PBMCs. This receptor was obtained from a human donor with multiple sclerosis. This chain's CDR3 is CASSPTLRTTGRGTGELFF. CDR3 sequence (DNA): TGTGCCAGCAGCCCAACTCTTAGGACGACAGGGAGGGGCACCGGGGAGCTGTTTTTT.